The 8 T cell receptor beta chains presented below share a single source sample, sequenced in a study of cytomegalovirus exposure and HLA in healthy donors. The PCR used 60 Vbeta and 13 Jbeta primers. Sequencing used immunoSEQ multiplex PCR; TCRdb keeps in-frame clones, though not all of them. The sample consists of around 100,000 clones, around 76% of them appearing once. Sequencing used PBMCs. These receptors were obtained from a woman between 55 and 75 years old in good health and CMV-seropositive.

With respect to this clone: Other DNA sequences within the sample encode an identical CDR3. The genes are TRBV9 and TRBJ1-1; weak D call: TRBD1 (5 bases). The V and J ends lost 0 bases and 2 bases respectively, with 11 bases between them. The CDR3 is 15 amino acids. Germline V gene data show CDR1 as SGDLS and CDR2 as YYNGEE. DNA of the CDR3: TGTGCCAGCAGCGTAGCGGCAGGGTTAAACACTGAAGCTTTCTTT. Amino acid sequence: CASSVAAGLNTEAFF.

The chain links TRBV28 to TRBJ2-3; D is undetermined. V dropped 6 bases and J dropped 2 bases, with 6 bases sitting between them. The germline CDR1 and CDR2 sequences are MDHEN and SYDVKM. This CDR3 is built from 12 residues. Written as DNA, the CDR3 is TGTGCCAGCAGGTCCTACACAGATACGCAGTATTTT. Translation: CASRSYTDTQYF.

The chain uses TRBV2 and TRBJ1-2; TRBD1 matches 9 bases. Germline V gives CDR1 SNHLY, CDR2 FYNNEI. J gave up 2 bases and V 6 bases, and 7 bases lay outside the gene matches. This CDR3 is 15 amino acids long. The CDR3 loop reads CASRDRGTLNYGYTF. CDR3 sequence (DNA): TGTGCCAGCAGGGACAGGGGAACCTTAAACTATGGCTACACCTTC.

V is TRBV5-5 and J is TRBJ2-7; 11 nucleotides agree with TRBD1. Trimming cost V 7 bases and J 5 bases; bases outside gene matches: 2. This CDR3 has 12 residues. Germline V gene lookup returns CDR1 SGHKS and CDR2 YYEKEE (reference sequence). The CDR3 DNA is TGTGCCAGCGGACAGGGGGCCCACGAGCAGTACTTC. This translates into CASGQGAHEQYF.

The genes are TRBV9 and TRBJ2-5; D possibly corresponds to TRBD1 (5 bases). The germline CDR1 and CDR2 sequences are SGDLS and YYNGEE. CDR3 length: 14 residues. V was cut by 4 bases and J by 3 bases, with 13 bases left in between. For the CDR3, the DNA is TGTGCCAGCAGCTCCCCAGGGTTGAAAGAGACCCAGTACTTC. It is translated as CASSSPGLKETQYF.

The chain couples TRBV6-1 to TRBJ2-5, with unresolved D. The DNA end lines up better with TRBJ2-7; the J call may be wrong. Germline V lookup: CDR1 MNHNS, CDR2 SASEGT. This CDR3 is built from 12 residues. CDR3 loop: CASSVTHYEQYF. CDR3 nucleotides: TGTGCCAGCAGTGTTACCCACTACGAGCAGTACTTC.

The V and J genes are TRBV5-6 and TRBJ2-5; the match to TRBD2 covers 10 bases. This CDR3 is built from 15 residues. After removal of 2 bases from V and 3 bases from J, the junction contained 4 bases not matched to a gene. The germline V gene has CDR1 SGHDT and CDR2 YYEEEE. In DNA, the CDR3 is TGTGCCAGCAGCTTACCGGGACTAGCGAAAGAGACCCAGTACTTC. It encodes CASSLPGLAKETQYF. The complete variable domain, with remaining parts taken from reference TRBV5-6 and TRBJ2-5, reads DAGVTQSPTHLIKTRGQQVTLRCSPKSGHDTVSWYQQALGQGPQFIFQYYEEEERQRGNFPDRFSGHQFPNYSSELNVNALLLGDSALYLCASSLPGLAKETQYFGPGTRLLVL.

The genes are TRBV7-3 and TRBJ2-1; TRBD2 agrees at 9 bases. The CDR3 is 17 amino acids. The J segment lost 7 bases and the V segment lost 0 bases, leaving 10 bases of the junction unmatched. CDR1 and CDR2 from the germline V gene are SGHTA and FQGTGA. CDR3 sequence: CASSLTLTREGQNEQFF. The CDR3 coding sequence is TGTGCCAGCAGCTTAACGTTGACGCGGGAGGGCCAGAATGAGCAGTTCTTC. The full variable domain, rest sourced from reference TRBV7-3 and TRBJ2-1, is GAGVSQTPSNKVTEKGKYVELRCDPISGHTALYWYRQSLGQGPEFLIYFQGTGAADDSGLPNDRFFAVRPEGSVSTLKIQRTERGDSAVYLCASSLTLTREGQNEQFFGPGTRLTVL.